This entry is about one TCR beta chain. This CDR3 has 13 residues. The ends were cut back, 6 bases at V and 7 bases at J, with 15 bases in the middle. The source of the sample is a study of blood T cell repertoires in COVID-19. Study summary: COVID-19 samples, acute and convalescent, were from the United States, Italy and Spain.

TCRdb's copy holds only in-frame clones and misses some; the assay was immunoSEQ multiplex PCR. The table has about 390,000 clones, around 87% seen once; the top ten hold approximately 10%. This TCR was sampled from a woman in her fifties or sixties who had recovered from COVID-19. Material for sequencing was PBMCs or T cells enriched from blood (not recorded which). This chain links TRBV12-3 or TRBV12-4 with TRBJ1-2; D is unresolved. The CDR3 nucleotides read TGTGCCAGCAGCTGGGCCAAAGTGGGTGGCTACACCTTC. This sequence encodes CASSWAKVGGYTF.